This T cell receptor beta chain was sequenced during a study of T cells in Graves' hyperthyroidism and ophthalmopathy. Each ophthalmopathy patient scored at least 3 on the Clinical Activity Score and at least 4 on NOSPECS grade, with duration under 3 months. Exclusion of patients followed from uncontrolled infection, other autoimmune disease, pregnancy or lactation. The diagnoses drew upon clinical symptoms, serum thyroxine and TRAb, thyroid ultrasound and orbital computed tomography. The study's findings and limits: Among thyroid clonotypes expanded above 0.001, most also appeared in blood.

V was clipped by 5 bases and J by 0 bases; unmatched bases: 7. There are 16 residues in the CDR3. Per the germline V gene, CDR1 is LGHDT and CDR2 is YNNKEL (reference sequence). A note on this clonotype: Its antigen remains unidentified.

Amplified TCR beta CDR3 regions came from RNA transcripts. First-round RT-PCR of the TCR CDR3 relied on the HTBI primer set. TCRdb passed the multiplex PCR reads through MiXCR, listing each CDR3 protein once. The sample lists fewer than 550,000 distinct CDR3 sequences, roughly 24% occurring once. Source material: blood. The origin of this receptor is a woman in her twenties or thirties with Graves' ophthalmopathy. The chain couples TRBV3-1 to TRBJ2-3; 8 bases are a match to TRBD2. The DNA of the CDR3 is TGTGCCAGCAGCTATACTAGCGGACCTAGCACAGATACGCAGTATTTT. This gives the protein CASSYTSGPSTDTQYF.